Following are 15 T cell receptor beta chains from one sample sequenced in a study of T-cell reconstitution after alpha-beta-depleted transplantation in children. Unique molecular identifiers were incorporated during preparation of the TCRbeta library. One entry per CDR3 protein, called by TCRdb with MiXCR from the PCR reads. Seen here are approximately 500,000 distinct CDR3 sequences, more than 9% observed once, and the top ten hold around 2.2%. The specimen was PBMCs, collected before TCRalphabeta/CD19-depleted stem cell transplant. These receptor sequences come from a child aged 2-15 years with inherited bone marrow failure, due to receive a stem cell transplant.

The table lists this clonotype with many counts. This chain uses TRBV7-2 with TRBJ1-5, with TRBD1 identical over 7 bases. The trim removed 3 bases at V and 4 bases at J, leaving 6 bases unmatched. The CDR3 runs 15 residues. CDR1 and CDR2 from the germline V gene are SGHTA and FQGNSA. In DNA, the CDR3 is TGTGCCAGCAGCTTCCTACAGGGGAGAAATCAGCCCCAGCATTTT. It codes for CASSFLQGRNQPQHF.

This clonotype was observed a handful of times. The rearrangement links TRBV7-9 to TRBJ2-7; TRBD1 is a possible D gene (5 bases). V was trimmed by 1 base and J by 0 bases, leaving 7 bases between them. The germline CDR1 and CDR2 sequences are SEHNR and FQNEAQ (reference sequence). The CDR3 extends over 14 amino acids. CDR3 region: CASSLGGRSYEQYF. The CDR3 region has the DNA TGTGCCAGCAGCTTAGGGGGCCGCTCCTACGAGCAGTACTTC.

The V call is TRBV23-1, the J call TRBJ2-7; TRBD2 matches at 14 bases. TRBV23-1 is filed as an ORF, its function uncertain. CDR3 length: 19 residues. Germline trimming cut 2 bases from V and 5 bases from J; bases unmatched to any gene: 14. CDR3 sequence (DNA): TGCGCCAGCAGTCAAACCGGGACAGGGACTAGCGGGAGTCTCAACGAGCAGTACTTC. Translation: CASSQTGTGTSGSLNEQYF.

The rearrangement links TRBV7-2 to TRBJ2-7; 10 bases line up with TRBD2. This CDR3 is 14 amino acids long. Germline V CDR1 and CDR2: SGHTA, FQGNSA. J gave up 6 bases and V 2 bases, and 4 bases lay outside the gene matches. CDR3 nucleotide sequence: TGTGCCAGCAGCTTACCGGGACTAGCGTCCGAGCAGTACTTC. As protein: CASSLPGLASEQYF.

This clonotype was detected many times. The chain has TRBV9 and TRBJ2-7, with TRBD2 matching over 8 bases. After removal of 4 bases from V and 0 bases from J, the junction contained 6 bases not matched to a gene. This CDR3 is 15 amino acids long. Germline CDR1 reads SGDLS; CDR2 reads YYNGEE. DNA for the CDR3: TGTGCCAGCAGCCTAAGCGGGAGCCACTCCTACGAGCAGTACTTC. It encodes CASSLSGSHSYEQYF. Supplemented by reference TRBV9 and TRBJ2-7, the full variable domain reads DSGVTQTPKHLITATGQRVTLRCSPRSGDLSVYWYQQSLDQGLQFLIQYYNGEERAKGNILERFSAQQFPDLHSELNLSSLELGDSALYFCASSLSGSHSYEQYFGPGTRLTVT.

A few counts support this clonotype. This chain connects TRBV2 to TRBJ1-1, with D hard to call. Germline CDR1 SNHLY, CDR2 FYNNEI. V gave up 4 bases and J gave up 0 bases, with 9 bases separating them. There are 14 residues in the CDR3. This chain's CDR3 is CASSVGRMNTEAFF. CDR3 bases: TGTGCCAGCAGTGTAGGACGGATGAACACTGAAGCTTTCTTT.

The table lists this clonotype with a few counts. The rearrangement uses TRBV29-1 and TRBJ2-7; 9 bases are a match to TRBD1. This CDR3 is 14 amino acids long. V shed 3 bases, J shed 6 bases, and the junction held 9 bases outside the gene matches. CDR1 and CDR2 from the germline V gene are SQVTM and ANQGSEA. CDR3 sequence: CSVDPGTGTREQYF. CDR3 sequence (DNA): TGCAGCGTTGACCCCGGGACAGGGACTCGCGAGCAGTACTTC.

This clonotype was detected many times. The junction departs from germline at one end; a sequencing error may be responsible. V usage is TRBV28 and J usage is TRBJ2-7; D is ambiguous. Germline CDR1 MDHEN, CDR2 SYDVKM. CDR3 length: 14 residues. The CDR3 nucleotides read TGTGCCAGTAGTTTATCTTACATAGACGGCGAGCAGTACTTC. Residues: CASSLSYIDGEQYF.

This clonotype was counted ten times or more. The J gene is TRBJ2-1, the V gene TRBV5-1; 12 bases are a match to TRBD2. The CDR3 contains 16 residues. Germline V gene sequence: CDR1 SGHRS, CDR2 YFSETQ. Trimming took 0 bases from V and 9 from J; bases not matched to a gene: 7. The CDR3: CASSLASSGRASEQFF. In DNA, the CDR3 is TGCGCCAGCAGCTTGGCGTCTAGCGGGAGGGCCAGTGAGCAGTTCTTC. Full variable domain (remainder filled in from reference TRBV5-1 and TRBJ2-1): KAGVTQTPRYLIKTRGQQVTLSCSPISGHRSVSWYQQTPGQGLQFLFEYFSETQRNKGNFPGRFSGRQFSNSRSEMNVSTLELGDSALYLCASSLASSGRASEQFFGPGTRLTVL.

V is TRBV4-3 and J is TRBJ2-1, with 12 bases aligning to TRBD2. The length of the CDR3 is 17 residues. Germline values: CDR1 LGHNA, CDR2 YSLEER. Germline trimming cut 0 bases from V and 5 bases from J; bases unmatched to any gene: 5. CDR3 in amino acids: CASSQDISSGRDNEQFF. The CDR3 bases are TGCGCCAGCAGCCAAGATATCTCTAGCGGGAGGGACAATGAGCAGTTCTTC.

This clonotype was detected many times. This chain joins TRBV2 and TRBJ1-5; a possible D gene is TRBD1 (5 bases). Between the trimmed V and J ends, which lost 2 bases and 3 bases, there was a span of 11 bases. Per germline, CDR1 SNHLY and CDR2 FYNNEI. This CDR3 has 15 residues. The CDR3 region is CASSEWWGPNQPQHF. The CDR3 DNA sequence: TGTGCCAGCAGTGAATGGTGGGGACCCAATCAGCCCCAGCATTTT.

This clonotype appeared many times. The chain is built from TRBV2 and TRBJ2-5; D remains unclear. The V and J ends lost 2 bases and 4 bases respectively, with 17 bases between them. CDR1 is SNHLY, CDR2 FYNNEI, per germline. The CDR3 is made up of 16 amino acids. The CDR3, as DNA: TGTGCCAGCAGTGAATTTTCCGACCCGTCCCCAGAGACCCAGTACTTC. Its protein product is CASSEFSDPSPETQYF.

The rearrangement uses TRBV20-1 and TRBJ2-7; 9 nucleotides agree with TRBD2. Trimming took 5 bases from V and 7 from J; bases not matched to a gene: 9. CDR1 DFQATT and CDR2 SNEGSKA come from the germline V gene (reference sequence). The CDR3 contains 13 residues. The CDR3 protein is CSALAGVGWEQYF. CDR3 nucleotide sequence: TGCAGTGCTTTAGCGGGAGTAGGGTGGGAGCAGTACTTC.

In its sample, this clonotype was seen a few times. The chain carries TRBV11-2 and TRBJ2-3, with D perhaps being TRBD1 or TRBD2 (5 bases each). The germline V gene has CDR1 SGHAT and CDR2 FQNNGV. The V end was cut by 1 base, the J end by 2 bases, with 13 bases between. This CDR3 is built from 16 residues. CDR3 protein: CASSLGIRDHTDTQYF. Here the CDR3 DNA reads TGTGCCAGCAGCTTAGGAATCCGGGACCACACAGATACGCAGTATTTT.

The chain has TRBV19 and TRBJ2-7; 7 nucleotides line up with TRBD2. Germline V gene data show CDR1 as LNHDA and CDR2 as SQIVND (reference sequence). With V trimmed by 3 bases and J by 9 bases, 8 bases remained unmatched. The CDR3 length is 13 residues. CDR3 sequence: CASSINPGGVQYF. The CDR3, as DNA: TGTGCCAGTAGTATTAATCCGGGAGGAGTGCAGTACTTC.